Shown below are 19 T cell receptor beta chains from a single sample sequenced in a study of blood T cells in healthy people across ages. Primers used in a second PCR of about 7 to 12 cycles were a sample-barcoded 5' primer and a J-beta primer mix. TCRdb itself ran the 5' RACE reads through MiXCR, one entry per CDR3 protein. The sample carries about 1,500,000 distinct CDR3 sequences, roughly 27% recorded once. Sequenced: blood. The receptors here all came from a woman aged 30 to 39 in good health.

This rearrangement joins TRBV3-1 to TRBJ1-5; perhaps TRBD1 as D (6 bases). From germline, CDR1 is LGHDT and CDR2 YNNKEL (reference sequence). The germline V and J ends were trimmed by 3 bases and 6 bases, with 15 bases remaining between them. CDR3 length: 15 residues. The CDR3: CASSQRGRGVQPQHF. DNA of the CDR3: TGTGCCAGCAGCCAGCGAGGCAGGGGAGTTCAGCCCCAGCATTTT.

This clonotype was counted at least ten times. The rearrangement links TRBV7-2 to TRBJ2-3; the D gene is possibly TRBD2 (6 bases). Germline V gene lookup returns CDR1 SGHTA and CDR2 FQGNSA. V lost 5 bases and J lost 0, with 12 bases in between. The CDR3 covers 15 residues. The CDR3 DNA reads TGTGCCAGCAGCCCCGGTCTAGCGAGCACAGATACGCAGTATTTT. Protein: CASSPGLASTDTQYF.

The chain carries TRBV4-1 and TRBJ2-5; D may be TRBD1 or TRBD2 (5 bases each). Trimming shortened V by 4 bases and J by 4 bases, and 16 bases separated the two germline ends. The CDR3 is 15 residues long. Germline values: CDR1 MGHRA, CDR2 YSYEKL. The CDR3 nucleotides read TGCGCCAGCAGCCGCCGGGACGGGGTAGGAGAGACCCAGTACTTC. It is translated as CASSRRDGVGETQYF.

This clonotype was seen ten or more times. The gene calls are TRBV29-1 and TRBJ2-1; 10 bases align to TRBD2. The junction had 10 bases not matched to a gene; V was cut back by 4 bases and J by 4 bases. Germline-derived CDR1 and CDR2 are SQVTM and ANQGSEA. CDR3 length: 16 amino acids. The CDR3 DNA reads as TGCAGCGTTGTTCTCTGGGCTAGCGGGAGATACAATGAGCAGTTCTTC. This gives the protein CSVVLWASGRYNEQFF.

The chain has TRBV5-1 and TRBJ1-2; TRBD1 might be the D (6 bases). V was pared by 4 bases and J by 8 bases, with 15 bases between. The CDR3 loop spans 13 amino acids. CDR1 and CDR2 from the germline V gene are SGHRS and YFSETQ. CDR3 nucleotides: TGCGCCAGCAGCCCCGGGGACATAGGAGGCTACACCTTC. Its translation: CASSPGDIGGYTF.

The table lists this clonotype with a count of one. Without the conserved terminal phenylalanine or tryptophan, this CDR3 likely stems from a read error. The chain carries TRBV10-3 and TRBJ2-5; no firm D call. CDR3 length: 13 residues. CDR1 is ENHRY, CDR2 SYGVKD, per germline. The V end lost 6 bases, the J end lost 2 bases, and 10 bases lay between the germline ends. CDR3 region: CAIRPQGQETQYY. The CDR3, as DNA: TGTGCCATCAGGCCCCAAGGGCAAGAGACCCAGTACTAC.

This clonotype occurred a few times. J is TRBJ2-5 and V is TRBV5-1, with 9 bases lining up with TRBD2. Per the germline V gene, CDR1 is SGHRS and CDR2 is YFSETQ. This CDR3 is 16 amino acids long. V lost 4 bases and J lost 4; bases outside the gene matches: 11. The CDR3 here is CASSVGAGGQGETQYF. The CDR3 nucleotides read TGCGCCAGCAGCGTCGGAGCGGGGGGCCAGGGAGAGACCCAGTACTTC. Complete variable domain (other parts from reference TRBV5-1 and TRBJ2-5): KAGVTQTPRYLIKTRGQQVTLSCSPISGHRSVSWYQQTPGQGLQFLFEYFSETQRNKGNFPGRFSGRQFSNSRSEMNVSTLELGDSALYLCASSVGAGGQGETQYFGPGTRLLVL.

This clonotype came up many times. This chain connects TRBV20-1 to TRBJ2-3; no clear D gene. V was pared by 0 bases and J by 6 bases, with 10 bases between. The CDR3 covers 13 residues. The germline gives CDR1 DFQATT, CDR2 SNEGSKA (reference sequence). The CDR3, as DNA: TGCAGTGCTAGAGAAGGGAACGAGGATACGCAGTATTTT. Translating it yields CSAREGNEDTQYF.

In its sample, this clonotype was seen a few times. The chain recombines TRBV19 with TRBJ1-6; no clear D. The CDR3 length is 14 residues. Per germline, CDR1 LNHDA and CDR2 SQIVND (reference sequence). V lost 7 bases and J lost 4, with 11 bases in between. CDR3 coding DNA: TGTGCCAGTACCACCGCAGGATATAATTCACCCCTCCACTTT. Its protein is CASTTAGYNSPLHF.

This clonotype was seen only a few times. The gene calls are TRBV24-1 and TRBJ2-1; D could derive from TRBD1 or TRBD2 (5 bases each). Trimming took off 2 bases at V and 10 bases at J, with 11 bases between the two ends. Germline V CDR1 and CDR2: KGHDR, SFDVKD. The CDR3 totals 13 residues. The CDR3 loop reads CATSDWDGREQFF. CDR3 DNA sequence: TGTGCCACCAGTGATTGGGACGGACGAGAGCAGTTCTTC.

Note on this clonotype: One end of the junction fails to match germline, which may point to a read error. This sequence joins TRBV6-5 and TRBJ1-2, with D unresolved. Germline V lookup: CDR1 MNHEY, CDR2 SVGAGI. There are 12 residues in the CDR3. The CDR3 nucleotides read TGTGCCGGCAGTAGCCCTAGGAGTGGCTACACCTTC. This gives the protein CAGSSPRSGYTF.

The V and J genes are TRBV20-1 and TRBJ1-1; D call uncertain. Trimming removed 4 bases at V and 4 bases at J, with 10 bases between. CDR1 and CDR2 (germline): DFQATT, SNEGSKA (reference sequence). The CDR3 extends over 12 amino acids. The CDR3 here is CSAMVPATEAFF. The CDR3 nucleotides are TGCAGTGCTATGGTCCCGGCCACTGAAGCTTTCTTT.

J is TRBJ2-3 and V is TRBV28; either TRBD1 or TRBD2 may supply D (6 bases each). V was clipped by 10 bases and J by 6 bases, with 20 bases between them. The V gene's germline CDR1 is MDHEN and CDR2 SYDVKM. This CDR3 has 14 residues. In nucleotides, the CDR3 is TGTGCCACCCGGTGGGGGGCCCTGAGGGATACGCAGTATTTT. Its protein is CATRWGALRDTQYF.

This clonotype was detected a few times. The chain joins TRBV20-1 to TRBJ1-1; no definite D call. Germline CDR1 is DFQATT and CDR2 is SNEGSKA (reference sequence). Trimming stripped 3 bases from V and 1 base from J, with 9 bases between. The CDR3 is made up of 13 amino acids. The CDR3 loop reads CSASIGENTEAFF. The CDR3 coding sequence is TGCAGTGCTAGCATCGGGGAGAACACTGAAGCTTTCTTT.

Ten or more counts support this clonotype. The chain links TRBV6-5 to TRBJ2-3; tentatively, D is TRBD2 (5 bases). V lost 5 bases to trimming and J lost 1 base, with 10 bases between them. Germline V lookup: CDR1 MNHEY, CDR2 SVGAGI. The CDR3 loop spans 14 amino acids. CDR3 loop: CASSTPGGTDTQYF. Here the CDR3 DNA reads TGTGCCAGCAGTACCCCCGGGGGCACAGATACGCAGTATTTT.

This sequence joins TRBV11-2 and TRBJ1-2, with D perhaps matching TRBD1 (5 bases). Germline V gene lookup returns CDR1 SGHAT and CDR2 FQNNGV. V lost 0 bases, J lost 2 bases, and 22 bases lay in between. This CDR3 is built from 19 residues. CDR3 nucleotide sequence: TGTGCCAGCAGCTTAGAGGACACCTCAAGGGGACCGAGAAACTATGGCTACACCTTC. Translation: CASSLEDTSRGPRNYGYTF.

This chain links TRBV7-2 with TRBJ2-7, with D possibly being TRBD1 or TRBD2 (6 bases each). Trimming removed 3 bases at V and 2 bases at J, with 20 bases between. Germline CDR1 reads SGHTA; CDR2 reads FQGNSA. This CDR3 contains 17 residues. The CDR3 sequence: CASSLEGDPSAPYEQYF. As DNA, the CDR3 is TGTGCCAGCAGCTTGGAGGGGGACCCATCAGCACCCTACGAGCAGTACTTC. Looking up the rest from reference TRBV7-2 and TRBJ2-7 gives the full variable domain: GAGVSQSPSNKVTEKGKDVELRCDPISGHTALYWYRQSLGQGLEFLIYFQGNSAPDKSGLPSDRFSAERTGGSVSTLTIQRTQQEDSAVYLCASSLEGDPSAPYEQYFGPGTRLTVT.

This clonotype turned up a few times. This rearrangement joins TRBV10-2 to TRBJ2-5, with 8 bases aligning to TRBD2. This CDR3 comprises 16 residues. The V gene's germline CDR1 is WSHSY and CDR2 SAAADI. Trimming removed 2 bases from V and 4 bases from J; junction bases left unmatched: 9. CDR3 DNA sequence: TGCGCCAGCAGTGAGACTCTGGCGGGAGGATCAGAGACCCAGTACTTC. It codes for CASSETLAGGSETQYF.

Notes on this clonotype: Germline is not matched at one junction end, which may reflect a read error. This chain connects TRBV12-3 or TRBV12-4 to TRBJ2-7; 7 positions agree with TRBD1. The DNA end is more similar to TRBJ2-5, so the J call may be wrong. The CDR3 runs to 14 residues. CDR3 nucleotide sequence: TGTGCCGGCAGTTTAACCAGGGGGCAAGAGACCCAGTACTTC. Translated, it gives CAGSLTRGQETQYF.